The entry that follows covers one TCR beta chain sequence. Its antigen target is currently unknown. The junction shows a germline mismatch at one end, possibly a read error. The data stem from a study of cytomegalovirus exposure and HLA in healthy donors (dated by TCRdb to 2016 to 2017). Describing the broader study: An earlier analysis of some 620 of the donors reported about 260 Gb of sequence data and about 120 million unique TCR beta sequences obtained from approximately 180 million T cells. Using immunosequencing, the study profiled T cell repertoires from fewer than 850 subjects and related those repertoires to cytomegalovirus serostatus. Among the approximately 400 genotyped donors, about 83% belonged to the genetic ancestry cluster associated with self-reported Caucasian donors. A later genetic analysis used genome-wide SNP genotypes for 398 of the 666 donors, treating that subset as a discovery cohort. An earlier analysis of 500 to 650 of the donors applied high-throughput TCR beta sequencing to assess whether each TCR beta V gene segment acted as functional or pseudogenic. Besides the first cohort of 500 to 700 subjects, a separate validation cohort made up of 120 or so different subjects was used. All discovery cohort repertoires had been generated on a single sequencing platform. Donor age, sex, ethnicity and CMV serostatus were compiled alongside the repertoire data. Four or five DR-DQ haplotypes were treated as single units for association and clustering because of strong linkage in the cohort. The study aimed to test whether cataloging public T cell receptors could reveal signatures of past pathogen exposure. The number of typed donors differed by locus: about 629-630 for A, B, C, DRB1 and DQB1; some 500 for DQA1; around 610 for DPA1; and roughly 490 for DPB1. The later analysis used no new phenotypic data to find candidate immune exposures, relying instead on TCR beta sequences and their occurrence across donors. HLA typing included class I and class II loci at four-digit resolution. The study combined high-throughput TCR immunosequencing, statistical association of individual TCRs with disease status, and machine learning to predict cytomegalovirus infection status. Among approximately 370 genotyped donors of the cohort, an average of about 220,000 unique TCR beta nucleotide sequences was sequenced per donor, of which about 19% were non-productive. About 300 gigabases of sequencing data and tens of millions of unique TCR sequences were included in an early release covering several hundred HLA-typed donors. To study patterns of TCR occurrence, a later analysis re-analyzed previously published TCR beta repertoires from hundreds of donors and added high-resolution HLA genotyping.

The cohort comprised 710 or so healthy bone marrow donors. Cohort members were all nominally healthy when sampled, although unrecorded immune exposures were likely present. The donor tested CMV seropositive and was one of the 289 seropositive cohort members. A peripheral blood sample was collected from each donor, and TCR beta sequencing was performed on peripheral blood mononuclear cells. The Qiagen DNeasy Blood Extraction Kit was used to extract genomic DNA from the blood cell samples. The germline V gene encodes CDR1 MDHEN and CDR2 SYDVKM. The CDR3 measures 14 amino acids from cysteine to tryptophan. The only DNA kept is the CDR3, 42 bases in frame from the first base. The research as a whole found: A later analysis associated some 17,000 TCR beta sequences with specific HLA alleles at a false discovery rate of 0.05. Correlated functional status among segregating V segments might reflect linkage disequilibrium, but an unknown experimental factor could not be ruled out. Several of the top co-occurrence clusters appeared to be linked to parvovirus B19, influenza, CMV and Epstein-Barr virus, according to a later analysis. Assigning TCR associations to individual alleles was difficult when HLA alleles, especially DR and DQ, strongly co-occurred. Broadly in line with IMGT annotations, most TCR beta V segments showed up in productive rearrangements about 87% or about 30% of the time in an earlier analysis of approximately 640 of the donors. A few of the identified cytomegalovirus-associated TCR beta chains were confirmed in vitro to be specific for cytomegalovirus antigens. A cluster of highly shared sequence variants was judged likely to represent a technical artifact of the sequencing pipeline. The cohort was sequenced for TCR beta chains only, and without alpha or paired-chain data the features that could be detected were limited. Because counts were too low, around 18 rarely observed V segments, including chromosome 9 orphons, were left out of the earlier analysis of some 640 of the donors. A later analysis found that TCR association rates varied across HLA loci, with DRB1 alleles showing the most associated TCRs and HLA-C alleles the fewest. A later genetic analysis reported fewer N-insertions in productive TCRs among donors in an Asian-associated ancestry cluster than the roughly 640-donor mean. In a later analysis, HLA-associated TCR beta chains showed more clonal expansion and lower generation probabilities than non-associated chains that were equally common. The only immune exposure information available for the cohort was CMV serostatus. The classifier was reported to diagnose cytomegalovirus status with high specificity and sensitivity in both the original and validation cohorts. An association between a missense DCLRE1C variant and V-gene and J-gene trimming of TCR beta chains was found in a later genetic analysis and replicated in an independent cohort. Roughly uniform sequencing depth across donors was assumed in presence/absence analyses, although this assumption may not hold. Some IMGT-functional V segments, including TRBV6-2 and TRBV6-3, could not be distinguished by the 87-base-pair reads and were therefore excluded. A further reported finding was that TCR beta sequences accurately predicted the HLA-A and HLA-B alleles for most subjects in the first cohort. Most TCR sequences were observed very rarely across donors, whereas some public TCRs were present in many individuals. It was suggested by the authors that the approach could potentially be generalized to other disease states and immunological phenotypes. Because some donors lacked HLA typing at each locus, the association tests relied only on the typed subset. In a later analysis, most CMV-associated TCR beta chains were found to appear HLA-restricted, with HLA associations seemingly driven largely by CMV exposure. A total of 150 or so TCR beta chains were listed by the study as associated with cytomegalovirus.

Library preparation employed the immunoSEQ multiplex PCR assay. A mixture of 60 forward primers for TCR Vbeta segments and 13 reverse primers for TCR Jbeta segments was used in the multiplex PCR. Amplification of the CDR3 region of rearranged TCR beta genes was performed with a multiplex PCR assay on genomic DNA. Amplified TCR beta libraries were sequenced as 87-base-pair reads on the Illumina HiSeq System. The original pipeline was this. In a later analysis, some 80 million unique TCR beta chains were counted across the roughly 610 repertoires, and roughly 11 million of these chains were shared by at least two donors. Raw reads were error-corrected and collapsed into unique sequences by a nearest-neighbor algorithm in which closely related sequences were merged to remove PCR and sequencing errors. V, D and J gene segments were assigned by aligning CDR3 sequences to IMGT reference sequences. For a sequence to be retained, a match of at least six nucleotides was required to both a V gene segment and a J gene segment. Rearrangements were called productive when the CDR3 lacked stop codons and stayed in frame with V and J; all others were non-productive. Following IMGT convention, CDR3 was defined as the stretch from the second conserved V-encoded cysteine to the conserved J-encoded phenylalanine. The earlier analysis of about 530 of the donors excluded any sequence lacking an unambiguous match to a single V gene segment. In an earlier analysis of 587 of the donors, a V segment was called functional when productive rearrangements were above 56.7%, and segregating when the standard deviation between donors exceeded 5%. A statistical classification framework was built for diagnosing cytomegalovirus status from the catalog of TCR beta chain sequences. In a later analysis, TCR nucleotide sequences were compared against IMGT/GENE-DB human TR gene sequences so that V and J genes could be assigned. Using the TCRdist pipeline, a later analysis assigned CDR3 sequences along with most-parsimonious VDJ recombination scenarios. In a later analysis, each TCR beta chain was defined by its CDR3 amino acid sequence together with its V-gene family, and reads without a unique V-gene family were excluded. In a later analysis, 500 to 650 highly shared, low-generation-probability nucleotide sequences were removed to address suspected cross-contamination and a sequencing artifact. For each public chain, a later analysis derived a clonal expansion index from normalized ranks of inferred template counts within each repertoire. In a later analysis, generation probabilities were computed with a VDJ recombination model fitted to out-of-frame rearrangements, and the resulting probabilities were checked against IGoR. A later analysis scored TCR-TCR, TCR-HLA and TCR-CMV co-occurrence with hypergeometric tests, applying a repertoire-size bias correction to TCR pairs. A later analysis estimated false discovery rates by permuting HLA or CMV assignments 20 times. In a later analysis, co-occurring TCRs were grouped with DBSCAN, and TCRdist sequence similarity was added when clustering was performed within HLA-allele-positive subsets. For co-occurrence clustering, repertoires with fewer than 30,000 or more than 120,000 public chains were excluded, along with about five repertoires with anomalous nucleotide sharing. TCRdb mirrors the immuneACCESS table, restricted to in-frame sequences. Some clones are absent from its copies; in checked studies, under half trace to an unresolved V gene, and the reason for the others is unknown. The V and J calls and clone size come from that table; D and trimming were worked out from the DNA. This sample holds approximately 150,000 clones; 50% to 75% were observed only once. The ten largest clones represent about 2.9% of the sample.

Sequenced material: PBMCs. The sequence is built from TRBV28 and TRBJ2-7, and TRBD1 matches 7 of the central bases. The receptor was isolated from a young woman in good health and CMV-seropositive. The DNA sequence is TGTGCCACGATAGACGGGACAGCGACTCAGGGCCCTCGTTGG. The resulting protein is CATIDGTATQGPRW.